This section outlines one T cell receptor (beta chain) sequence together with its context. Its antigen remains unknown. This sample is part of a study of cytotoxic CD8 clonotypes in ibrutinib-treated CLL. The overall study: Investigators reported around 25 partial and 2 complete responses; after median roughly 70 months, 14 patients remained remitted and 12 progressed. Response samples were taken after a median of approximately 11 months on treatment, range 6 to 36. Study results and caveats: In sustained-remission versus progressing patients, sampling times differed.

Target depth was 1 in 200,000 to 1 in 1 million T cells, about 10x per clonotype. Profiling relied on immunoSEQ multiplex PCR, and the TCRdb table lists in-frame clones only, not all of them. The sample consists of over 200,000 clones, about 75% of them appearing once. Germline lookup yields CDR1 MNHNS and CDR2 SASEGT. This CDR3 spans 14 amino acids. Trimming shortened V by 1 base and J by 7 bases, and 10 bases separated the two germline ends. The sequencing here drew on PBMCs, taken after 12 months of ibrutinib treatment. The sequence was obtained from a human donor with chronic lymphocytic leukemia. The rearrangement joins TRBV6-1 to TRBJ1-4, with a tentative D call TRBD1 (5 bases). The CDR3 DNA is TGTGCCAGCAGTGAAGGGGGGTCGGGTGAAAAACTGTTTTTT. Translating it yields CASSEGGSGEKLFF.